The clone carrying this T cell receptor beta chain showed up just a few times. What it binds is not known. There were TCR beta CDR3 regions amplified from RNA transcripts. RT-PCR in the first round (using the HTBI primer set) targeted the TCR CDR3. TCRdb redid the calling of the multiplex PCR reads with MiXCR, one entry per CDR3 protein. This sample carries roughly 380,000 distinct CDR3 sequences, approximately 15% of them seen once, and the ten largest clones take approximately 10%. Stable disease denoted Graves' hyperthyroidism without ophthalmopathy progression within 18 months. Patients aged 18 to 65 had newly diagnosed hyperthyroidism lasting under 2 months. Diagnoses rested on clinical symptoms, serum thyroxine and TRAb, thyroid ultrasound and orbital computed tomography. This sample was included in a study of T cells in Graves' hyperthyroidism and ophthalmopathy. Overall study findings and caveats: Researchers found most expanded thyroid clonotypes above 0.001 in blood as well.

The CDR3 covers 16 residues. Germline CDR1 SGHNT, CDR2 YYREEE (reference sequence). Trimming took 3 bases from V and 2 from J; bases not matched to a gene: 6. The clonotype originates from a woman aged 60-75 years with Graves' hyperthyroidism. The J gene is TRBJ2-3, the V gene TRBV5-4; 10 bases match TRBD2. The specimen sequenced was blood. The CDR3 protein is CASSSLSGGFTDTQYF. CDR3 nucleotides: TGTGCCAGCAGCTCTCTTAGCGGGGGGTTCACAGATACGCAGTATTTT.